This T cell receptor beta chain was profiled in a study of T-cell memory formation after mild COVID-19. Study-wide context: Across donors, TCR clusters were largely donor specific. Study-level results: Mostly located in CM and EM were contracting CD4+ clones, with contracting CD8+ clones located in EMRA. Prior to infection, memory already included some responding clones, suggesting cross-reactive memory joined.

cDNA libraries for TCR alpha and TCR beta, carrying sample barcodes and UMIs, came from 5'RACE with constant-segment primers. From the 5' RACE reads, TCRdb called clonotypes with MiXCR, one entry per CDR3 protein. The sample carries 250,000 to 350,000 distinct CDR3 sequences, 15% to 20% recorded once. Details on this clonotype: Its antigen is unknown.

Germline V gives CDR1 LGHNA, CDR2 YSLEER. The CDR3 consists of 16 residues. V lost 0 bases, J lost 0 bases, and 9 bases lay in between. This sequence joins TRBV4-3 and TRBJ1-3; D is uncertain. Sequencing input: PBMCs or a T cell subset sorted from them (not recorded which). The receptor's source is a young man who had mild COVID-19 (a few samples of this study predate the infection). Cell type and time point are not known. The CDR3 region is CASSQDWALSGNTIYF. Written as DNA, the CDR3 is TGCGCCAGCAGCCAAGACTGGGCCCTCTCTGGAAACACCATATATTTT.